This entry concerns a single T cell receptor beta chain. The RNA input was 0.5 to 1 ug, and it was reverse transcribed with random hexamers. Amplification of TCR beta CDR3 used immunoSEQ multiplex PCR across 54 Vbeta and 13 Jbeta. TCRdb reprocessed the immunoSEQ multiplex PCR reads with MiXCR, giving one entry per CDR3 protein. This table holds 100,000 to 150,000 distinct CDR3 sequences, 75% to 90% found once. The data are from a study of CD8 T cells in Susac syndrome. The CDR3 spans 16 residues. V shed 1 base, J shed 4 bases, and the junction held 6 bases outside the gene matches. Germline V gene lookup returns CDR1 SEHNR and CDR2 FQNEAQ (reference sequence). TCR beta was sequenced from blood CD8+ and CD4+ T cells.

Input material: CD8+ T cells from PBMCs. J is TRBJ1-4 and V is TRBV7-9; 7 positions agree with TRBD1. The receptor was derived from a human donor with multiple sclerosis. CDR3: CASSLGGRGSNEKLFF. The CDR3 DNA is TGTGCCAGCAGCTTAGGAGGCAGGGGGAGTAATGAAAAACTGTTTTTT.